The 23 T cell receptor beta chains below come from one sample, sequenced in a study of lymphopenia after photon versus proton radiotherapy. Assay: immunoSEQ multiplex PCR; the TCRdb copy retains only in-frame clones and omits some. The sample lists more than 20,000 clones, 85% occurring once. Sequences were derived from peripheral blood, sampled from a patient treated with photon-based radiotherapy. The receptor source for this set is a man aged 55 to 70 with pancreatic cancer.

As DNA, the CDR3 is TGTGCCAGCAGCTTAGCGGGCGGGCAGCAGAACACTGAAGCTTTCTTT. Translated: CASSLAGGQQNTEAFF. V usage is TRBV7-9 and J usage is TRBJ1-1; D remains ambiguous. Trimming stripped 0 bases from V and 1 base from J, with 12 bases between. CDR1 and CDR2 from the germline V gene are SEHNR and FQNEAQ (reference sequence). The CDR3 is 16 residues long. The complete variable domain, with remaining parts taken from reference TRBV7-9 and TRBJ1-1, reads DTGVSQNPRHKITKRGQNVTFRCDPISEHNRLYWYRQTLGQGPEFLTYFQNEAQLEKSRLLSDRFSAERPKGSFSTLEIQRTEQGDSAMYLCASSLAGGQQNTEAFFGQGTRLTVV.

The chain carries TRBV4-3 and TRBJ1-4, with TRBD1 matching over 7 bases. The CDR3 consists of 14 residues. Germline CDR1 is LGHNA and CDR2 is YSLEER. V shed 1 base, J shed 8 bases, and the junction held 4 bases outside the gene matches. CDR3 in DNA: TGCGCCAGCAGCCAAGGGAGGGGGCTGGAAAAACTGTTTTTT. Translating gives CASSQGRGLEKLFF.

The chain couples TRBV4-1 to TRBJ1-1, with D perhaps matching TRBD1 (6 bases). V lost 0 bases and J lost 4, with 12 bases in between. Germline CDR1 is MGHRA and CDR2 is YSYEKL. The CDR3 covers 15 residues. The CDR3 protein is CASSQDRGGGTEAFF. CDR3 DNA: TGCGCCAGCAGCCAAGATCGAGGGGGAGGCACTGAAGCTTTCTTT.

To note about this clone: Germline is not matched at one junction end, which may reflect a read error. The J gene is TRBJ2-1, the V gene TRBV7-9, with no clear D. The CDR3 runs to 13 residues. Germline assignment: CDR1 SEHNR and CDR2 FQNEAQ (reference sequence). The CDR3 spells CASSSFTYNEQFF. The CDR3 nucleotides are TGTGCCAGCAGCTCGTTCACCTATAATGAGCAGTTCTTC. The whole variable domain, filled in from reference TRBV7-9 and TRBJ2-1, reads DTGVSQNPRHKITKRGQNVTFRCDPISEHNRLYWYRQTLGQGPEFLTYFQNEAQLEKSRLLSDRFSAERPKGSFSTLEIQRTEQGDSAMYLCASSSFTYNEQFFGPGTRLTVL.

The CDR3 loop is CASRPMGDGYTF. The CDR3 DNA reads as TGTGCCAGCAGACCCATGGGGGATGGCTACACCTTC. This chain links TRBV2 with TRBJ1-2; TRBD1 might be the D (5 bases). This CDR3 is 12 amino acids long. Germline values: CDR1 SNHLY, CDR2 FYNNEI. Trimming removed 6 bases from V and 6 bases from J, with 11 bases in between.

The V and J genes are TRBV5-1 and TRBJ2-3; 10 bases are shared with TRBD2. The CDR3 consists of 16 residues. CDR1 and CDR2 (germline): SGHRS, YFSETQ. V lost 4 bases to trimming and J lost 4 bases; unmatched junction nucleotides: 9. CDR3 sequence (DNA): TGCGCCAGCAGCATACCGGGACTAGCGAGGGCAGATACGCAGTATTTT. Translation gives CASSIPGLARADTQYF.

The CDR3 bases are TGCGCCAGCAGCATACCGGGACTAGCGAGGACAGATACGCAGTATTTT. Protein product: CASSIPGLARTDTQYF. This chain joins TRBV5-1 and TRBJ2-3; 10 bases match TRBD2. V shed 4 bases and J 3 bases; nucleotides not matched to a gene: 8. The V gene's germline CDR1 is SGHRS and CDR2 YFSETQ. This CDR3 contains 16 residues.

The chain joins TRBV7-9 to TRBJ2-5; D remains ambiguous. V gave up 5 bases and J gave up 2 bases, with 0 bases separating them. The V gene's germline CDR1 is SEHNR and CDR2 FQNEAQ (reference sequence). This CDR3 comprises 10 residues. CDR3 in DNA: TGTGCCAGCAGCCAAGAGACCCAGTACTTC. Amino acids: CASSQETQYF.

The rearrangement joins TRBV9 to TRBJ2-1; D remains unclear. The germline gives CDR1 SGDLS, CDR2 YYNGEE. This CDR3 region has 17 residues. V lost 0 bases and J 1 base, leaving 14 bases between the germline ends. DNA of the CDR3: TGTGCCAGCAGCGTAGCTCCGGCCATACTTTCCTACAATGAGCAGTTCTTC. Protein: CASSVAPAILSYNEQFF.

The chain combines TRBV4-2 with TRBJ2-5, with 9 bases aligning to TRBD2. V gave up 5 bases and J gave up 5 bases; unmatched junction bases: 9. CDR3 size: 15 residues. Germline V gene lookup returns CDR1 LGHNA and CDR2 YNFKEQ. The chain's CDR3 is CASSDAGGPDETQYF. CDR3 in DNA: TGTGCCAGCAGCGACGCGGGGGGGCCCGATGAGACCCAGTACTTC.

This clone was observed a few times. This chain's CDR3 is CASSETSYNEQFF. The DNA for the CDR3 is TGTGCCAGCAGCGAAACTAGCTACAATGAGCAGTTCTTC. The chain combines TRBV7-3 with TRBJ2-1; D is possibly TRBD2 (5 bases). With 5 bases removed from V and 3 bases from J, the gap between germline ends came to 8 bases. The CDR3 contains 13 residues. CDR1 is SGHTA and CDR2 is FQGTGA in the germline V gene.

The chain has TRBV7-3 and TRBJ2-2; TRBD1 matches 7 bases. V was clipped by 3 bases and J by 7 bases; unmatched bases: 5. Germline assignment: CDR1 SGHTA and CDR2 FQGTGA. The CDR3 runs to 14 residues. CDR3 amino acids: CASSFTGADGELFF. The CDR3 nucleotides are TGTGCCAGCAGCTTTACAGGGGCGGACGGGGAGCTGTTTTTT. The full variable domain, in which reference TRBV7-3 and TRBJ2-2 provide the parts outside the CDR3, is GAGVSQTPSNKVTEKGKYVELRCDPISGHTALYWYRQSLGQGPEFLIYFQGTGAADDSGLPNDRFFAVRPEGSVSTLKIQRTERGDSAVYLCASSFTGADGELFFGEGSRLTVL.

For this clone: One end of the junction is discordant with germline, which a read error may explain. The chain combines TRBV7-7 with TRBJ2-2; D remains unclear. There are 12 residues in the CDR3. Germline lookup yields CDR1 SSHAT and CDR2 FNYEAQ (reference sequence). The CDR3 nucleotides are TGTGCTAGCAGCCCTCCCTCCGGGGAGCTGTTTTTT. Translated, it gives CASSPPSGELFF.

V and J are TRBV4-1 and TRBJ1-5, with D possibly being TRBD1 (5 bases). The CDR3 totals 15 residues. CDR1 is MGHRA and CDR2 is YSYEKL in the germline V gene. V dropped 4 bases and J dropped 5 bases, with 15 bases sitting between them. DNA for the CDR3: TGCGCCAGCAGCCGGCTGGCGGGAGGGGATCAGCCCCAGCATTTT. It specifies CASSRLAGGDQPQHF.

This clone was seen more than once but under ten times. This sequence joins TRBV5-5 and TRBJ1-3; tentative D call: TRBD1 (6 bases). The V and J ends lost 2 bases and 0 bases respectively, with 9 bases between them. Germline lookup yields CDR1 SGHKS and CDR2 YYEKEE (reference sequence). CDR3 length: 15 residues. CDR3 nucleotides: TGTGCCAGCAGCTTACAGGGTTACTCTGGAAACACCATATATTTT. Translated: CASSLQGYSGNTIYF.

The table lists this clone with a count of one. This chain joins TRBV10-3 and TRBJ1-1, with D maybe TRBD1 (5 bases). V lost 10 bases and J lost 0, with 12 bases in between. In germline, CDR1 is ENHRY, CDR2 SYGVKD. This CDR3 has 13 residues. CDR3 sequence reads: CATKGQVNTEAFF. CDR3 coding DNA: TGTGCCACCAAGGGGCAGGTGAACACTGAAGCTTTCTTT.

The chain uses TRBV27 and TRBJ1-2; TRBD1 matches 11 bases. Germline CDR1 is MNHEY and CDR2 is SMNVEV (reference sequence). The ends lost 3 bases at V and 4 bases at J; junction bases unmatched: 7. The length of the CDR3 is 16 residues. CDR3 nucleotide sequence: TGTGCCAGCAGTTTTAGAGGGGACAGGGGGATCTATGGCTACACCTTC. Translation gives CASSFRGDRGIYGYTF.

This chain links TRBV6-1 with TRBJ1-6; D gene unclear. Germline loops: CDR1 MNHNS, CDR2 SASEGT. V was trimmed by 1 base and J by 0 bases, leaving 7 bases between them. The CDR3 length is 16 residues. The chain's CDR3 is CASSEEIRSYNSPLHF. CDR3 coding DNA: TGTGCCAGCAGTGAAGAGATCCGCTCCTATAATTCACCCCTCCACTTT.

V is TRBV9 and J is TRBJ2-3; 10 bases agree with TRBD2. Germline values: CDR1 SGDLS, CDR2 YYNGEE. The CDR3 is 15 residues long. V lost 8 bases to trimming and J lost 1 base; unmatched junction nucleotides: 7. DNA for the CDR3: TGTGCCAGTGGGGAGCGGGGGGGTCGCACAGATACGCAGTATTTT. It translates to CASGERGGRTDTQYF.

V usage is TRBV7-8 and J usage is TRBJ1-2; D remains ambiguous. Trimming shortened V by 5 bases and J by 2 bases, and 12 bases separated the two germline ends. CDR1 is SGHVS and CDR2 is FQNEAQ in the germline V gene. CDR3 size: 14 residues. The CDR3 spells CASSRPGTNYGYTF. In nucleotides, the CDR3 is TGTGCCAGCAGCCGCCCCGGAACCAACTATGGCTACACCTTC.

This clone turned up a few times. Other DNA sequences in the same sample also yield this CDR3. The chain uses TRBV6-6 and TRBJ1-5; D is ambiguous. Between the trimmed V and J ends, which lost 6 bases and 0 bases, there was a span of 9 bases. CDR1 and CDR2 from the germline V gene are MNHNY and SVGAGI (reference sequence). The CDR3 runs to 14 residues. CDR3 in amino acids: CASSPNYSNQPQHF. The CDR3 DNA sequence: TGTGCCAGCAGCCCGAATTATAGCAATCAGCCCCAGCATTTT.

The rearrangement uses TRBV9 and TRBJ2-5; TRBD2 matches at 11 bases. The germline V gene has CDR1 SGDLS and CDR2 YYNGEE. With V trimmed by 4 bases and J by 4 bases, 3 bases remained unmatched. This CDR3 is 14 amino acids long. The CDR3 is CASSTGTSGETQYF. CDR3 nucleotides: TGTGCCAGCAGCACCGGGACTAGCGGAGAGACCCAGTACTTC.

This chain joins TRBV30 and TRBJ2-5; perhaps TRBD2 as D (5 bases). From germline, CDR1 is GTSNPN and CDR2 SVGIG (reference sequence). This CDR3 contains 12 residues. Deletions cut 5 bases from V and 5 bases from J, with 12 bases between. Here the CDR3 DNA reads TGTGCCTGGGCAGCGGTACGGGAGACCCAGTACTTC. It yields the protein CAWAAVRETQYF.